This T cell receptor (beta chain) was sequenced in a study of T cells in Graves' hyperthyroidism and ophthalmopathy. Amplification targeted TCR beta CDR3 regions from RNA transcripts. HTBI primers were employed in a first-round RT-PCR of the TCR CDR3. TCRdb itself ran the multiplex PCR reads through MiXCR, one entry per CDR3 protein. The profile shows fewer than 450,000 distinct CDR3 sequences, around 20% of them singletons. This clonotype was observed many times. Exclusion of a patient resulted from uncontrolled infection, other autoimmune disease, pregnancy or lactation. This CDR3 is built from 19 residues. Germline values: CDR1 MNHEY, CDR2 SVGEGT. V gave up 6 bases and J gave up 7 bases; unmatched junction bases: 20.

The receptor's source is a man younger than 30 with Graves' ophthalmopathy. V gene TRBV6-2 or TRBV6-3 combines with J gene TRBJ2-1, with TRBD2 matching over 11 bases. Source material: blood. CDR3 in DNA: TGTGCCAGCAGCTACCCGGGACTAGCGGCGTTCCTTCCGACTAATGAGCAGTTCTTC. Protein product: CASSYPGLAAFLPTNEQFF.